This T cell receptor (beta chain) stems from a study of T cell responses to AZD1222 COVID-19 vaccine. Findings and caveats of the study: Repertoires in all cases were sampled only once the peak T cell response had passed. Dominant CD4 TCR responses targeted spike regions 160-218 and 743-854. Of spike-specific TCRs, nearly half reportedly target regions left unmutated in variants.

The CDR3 consists of 16 residues. Germline CDR1 SGDLS, CDR2 YYNGEE. V lost 0 bases, J lost 0 bases, and 4 bases stayed unmatched. In the case of this clone: No antigen is known for it.

TCRdb's copy holds only in-frame clones and misses some; the assay was immunoSEQ multiplex PCR. This table holds 120,000 to 150,000 clones, approximately 90% found once. This specimen consisted of peripheral blood, obtained on day 0 of MenACWY control vaccination. This TCR was sampled from an adult in good health. The chain has TRBV9 and TRBJ2-5; 8 positions agree with TRBD2. DNA for the CDR3: TGTGCCAGCAGCGTAGATGGCGGGGGGTACCAAGAGACCCAGTACTTC. Its translation is CASSVDGGGYQETQYF.